This T cell receptor (beta chain) was documented in a study of blood T cell repertoires in COVID-19. Whole-study context: Samples of COVID-19 (acute and convalescent) were obtained from the United States, Italy and Spain. The analysed material was cDNA or gDNA that came from T cells, B-cell-depleted T cells, or PBMCs.

Unmatched junction bases numbered 10, after V lost 1 base and J lost 10 bases. Germline V gives CDR1 LNHDA, CDR2 SQIVND (reference sequence). The CDR3 extends over 17 amino acids. Authors' analysis steps: Reference gene primer amplification in the assay estimated nucleated cell counts. Using immunoSEQ multiplex PCR, the repertoire was profiled, and TCRdb retains in-frame clones only, with some absent. From that table come the V and J calls and clone size; the DNA was used to work out D and trimming. The sample yields 120,000 or so clones, approximately 90% seen once. The chain employs TRBV19 and TRBJ2-1; 13 bases line up with TRBD2. The TCR was taken from a human donor in a cohort sampled during active COVID-19. Input material: peripheral blood. In nucleotides, the CDR3 is TGTGCCAGTAGTATAGGCTACGGGACTAGCGGGGATAGGGAGCAGTTCTTC. Amino acid sequence: CASSIGYGTSGDREQFF.